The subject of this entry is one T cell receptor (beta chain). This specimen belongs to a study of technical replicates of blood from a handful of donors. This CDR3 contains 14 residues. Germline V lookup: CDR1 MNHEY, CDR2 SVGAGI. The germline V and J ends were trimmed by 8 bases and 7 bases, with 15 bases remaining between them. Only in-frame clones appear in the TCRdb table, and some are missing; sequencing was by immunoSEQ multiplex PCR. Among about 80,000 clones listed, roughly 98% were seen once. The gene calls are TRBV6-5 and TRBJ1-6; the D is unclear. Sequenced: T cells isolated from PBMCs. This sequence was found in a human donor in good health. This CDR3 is CASREWQANSPLHF. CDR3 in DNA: TGTGCCAGCCGGGAGTGGCAGGCGAATTCACCCCTCCACTTT.